A selection of T cell receptor beta chains follows, all from one sample in a study of blood T cell repertoires in COVID-19. Clones were read by immunoSEQ multiplex PCR, and TCRdb kept only the in-frame ones, dropping some. The profile shows approximately 150,000 clones, around 80% of them singletons. What was sequenced was PBMCs or T cells enriched from blood (not recorded which). These receptors were collected from a man aged 35-49 years with acute COVID-19. Each CDR3 is given with its conserved first and last residue. A D gene is named only where the DNA matches it firmly. Rows may omit the clone size; those that give it use once, few, many or a size class.

TRBV27,NA,TRBJ1-3,NA,TGTGCCAGCAGTTTATCTGGAGGGACTTCGGGAAACACCATATATTTT,CASSLSGGTSGNTIYF
TRBV6-1,NA,TRBJ2-7,NA,TGTGCCAGCAGTGAGGCCTTTATCTACGAGCAGTACTTC,CASSEAFIYEQYF
TRBV6-1,NA,TRBJ1-3,NA,TGTGCCAGCAGTGAAGATAGAAGAAACACCATATATTTT,CASSEDRRNTIYF
TRBV19,NA,TRBJ1-5,NA,TGTGCCAGTAGTCCCGAAGGAGGCAATCAGCCCCAGCATTTT,CASSPEGGNQPQHF
TRBV6-5,NA,TRBJ2-3,TRBD2,TGTGCCAGCAAGGGGACTAGCTTCACAGATACGCAGTATTTT,CASKGTSFTDTQYF
TRBV10-3,NA,TRBJ2-2,TRBD2,TGTGCCATCAGCCCCGGGGTAGCGGGGGTCACCGGGGAGCTGTTTTTT,CAISPGVAGVTGELFF
TRBV2,NA,TRBJ1-2,NA,TGTGCCAGCAGTGAGCAGGGGCCTAACTATGGCTACACCTTC,CASSEQGPNYGYTF
TRBV7-3,NA,TRBJ2-3,TRBD1,TGTGCCAGCAGCTTTACGGGACAGAACACAGATACGCAGTATTTT,CASSFTGQNTDTQYF
TRBV19,NA,TRBJ1-5,TRBD1,TGTGCCAGTAGTATACTACCGGGACAGGGTAGCAATCAGCCCCAGCATTTT,CASSILPGQGSNQPQHF
TRBV18,NA,TRBJ1-2,NA,TGTGCCAGCTCACCTACTCAAGAAAACTATGGCTACACCTTC,CASSPTQENYGYTF
TRBV7-9,NA,TRBJ1-1,TRBD1,TGTGCCAGCAGCCTAAGAGGGGGGACAGGGGGAACTGAAGCTTTCTTT,CASSLRGGTGGTEAFF
TRBV11-2,NA,TRBJ2-5,NA,TGTGCCAGCAGTCCATCCGGACCCGGGGCCCAGTACTTC,CASSPSGPGAQYF
TRBV29-1,NA,TRBJ2-7,TRBD1,TGCAGCGTGCACGAGGGGGGACAGGTCTCCTACGAGCAGTACTTC,CSVHEGGQVSYEQYF
TRBV5-1,NA,TRBJ2-3,NA,TGCGCCAGCAGCTTGGAGAATAGGGGCTCCACAGATACGCAGTATTTT,CASSLENRGSTDTQYF
TRBV30,NA,TRBJ1-3,NA,TGTGCCTGGAGTCGGACTAAGACAGAAACCCTAAACACCATATATTTT,CAWSRTKTETLNTIYF
TRBV19,NA,TRBJ2-2,TRBD2,TGTGCCAGTAGTATAATAGCGGGAGGCACCGGGGAGCTGTTTTTT,CASSIIAGGTGELFF
TRBV21-1,NA,TRBJ1-2,NA,TGTGCCAGCAGCAGTCAGAACAGGGTTACATATGGCTACACCTTC,CASSSQNRVTYGYTF
TRBV5-1,NA,TRBJ2-7,TRBD1,TGCGCCAGCAGTCCCGGGACAGGGGGCACCGAGCAGTACTTC,CASSPGTGGTEQYF
TRBV27,few,TRBJ1-6,NA,TGTGCCAGCGAGGAGCTGAAAAGCTCCTATAATTCACCCCTCCACTTT,CASEELKSSYNSPLHF
TRBV9,NA,TRBJ1-6,NA,TGTGCCAGCAGCGCCACAGTACCCTATAATTCACCCCTCCACTTT,CASSATVPYNSPLHF
TRBV19,NA,TRBJ1-1,NA,TGTGCCAGTAGTATAGATTCGGGGAGGGCCACTGAAGCTTTCTTT,CASSIDSGRATEAFF
TRBV19,NA,TRBJ2-3,TRBD1,TGTGCCAGTAGGCCGGGACAGGGGATCACAGATACGCAGTATTTT,CASRPGQGITDTQYF
TRBV5-4,NA,TRBJ2-5,TRBD1,TGTGCCAGCAGCTTGGAGACGGGACAGGGGGAAGAGACCCAGTACTTC,CASSLETGQGEETQYF
TRBV5-1,NA,TRBJ2-7,TRBD1,TGCGCCAGCAGCTTCTCGGGACAGGGGTACGAGCAGTACTTC,CASSFSGQGYEQYF
TRBV30,NA,TRBJ2-4,TRBD2,TGTGCCTGGAGGGCGGGGGGGAAAAACATTCAGTACTTC,CAWRAGGKNIQYF
TRBV25-1,NA,TRBJ2-2,NA,TGTGCCAGCAGTGAAACCGGGACCGGGGAGCTGTTTTTT,CASSETGTGELFF
TRBV18,NA,TRBJ2-4,NA,TGTGCCAGCTCACCTTATGGGGCCTTAGCCAAAAACATTCAGTACTTC,CASSPYGALAKNIQYF
TRBV5-1,NA,TRBJ1-1,NA,TGCGCCAGCACCCTCTCGTGGGAAGGAGACTATGAAGCTTTCTTT,CASTLSWEGDYEAFF
TRBV9,NA,TRBJ1-1,NA,TGTGCCAGCAGCGTTAACATCGTGGACACTGAAGCTTTCTTT,CASSVNIVDTEAFF
TRBV2,NA,TRBJ2-7,TRBD1,TGTGCCAGCAGTGTTCAAAGGACAGGGGACAACGAGCAGTACTTC,CASSVQRTGDNEQYF
TRBV4-2,NA,TRBJ2-1,NA,TGTGCCAGCAGCCAAGATAAAGAGGGCTCCTCCTACAATGAGCAGTTCTTC,CASSQDKEGSSYNEQFF
TRBV10-2,once,TRBJ2-7,NA,TGCGCCACCCGGGACTCGGCCCGGGAGCAGTACTTC,CATRDSAREQYF
TRBV30,once,TRBJ2-3,NA,TGTGCCTGGACTGGCGGCGGAGGGCCCACAGATACGCAGTATTTT,CAWTGGGGPTDTQYF
TRBV19,NA,TRBJ1-3,NA,TGTGCCAGTAGTACCCGGGGCACCATATATTTT,CASSTRGTIYF
TRBV15,NA,TRBJ1-5,NA,TGTGCCACCAGCAGTCAGGGGTGGAGAAGCAATCAGCCCCAGCATTTT,CATSSQGWRSNQPQHF
TRBV5-1,few,TRBJ1-6,NA,TGCGCCAGCAGCTTGATTAACCGAGATTATAATTCACCCCTCCACTTT,CASSLINRDYNSPLHF
TRBV7-9,NA,TRBJ1-1,NA,TGTGCCAGCAGCTTAAGGCAGGGGTCGAACACTGAAGCTTTCTTT,CASSLRQGSNTEAFF
TRBV10-1,NA,TRBJ2-3,TRBD1,TGCGCCAGCAGCCCCGGACAGGGCTCAAATACGCAGTATTTT,CASSPGQGSNTQYF
TRBV5-1,few,TRBJ2-7,NA,TGCGCCAGCAGCCCGGGACTGATCTCCTACGAGCAGTACTTC,CASSPGLISYEQYF
TRBV7-2,NA,TRBJ2-7,TRBD2,TGTGCCAGCAGCTCCTCCGGACTAGCGGGCCTCTACGAGCAGTACTTC,CASSSSGLAGLYEQYF
TRBV6-5,NA,TRBJ1-3,NA,TGTGCCAGCGGACAGCCTATCTCTGGAAACACCATATATTTT,CASGQPISGNTIYF
TRBV7-3,NA,TRBJ2-1,TRBD2,TGTGCCAGCAGCTTAAAGGGAGGGGACGGGTCCTACAATGAGCAGTTCTTC,CASSLKGGDGSYNEQFF
TRBV28,NA,TRBJ1-1,TRBD1,TGTGCCAGCAGTTCCCCCGGGTCGACAGGGTCTATACCTGAAGCTTTCTTT,CASSSPGSTGSIPEAFF
TRBV11-2,NA,TRBJ1-2,NA,TGTGCCAGCAGCTTAGACACGGTCCAATATGGCTACACCTTC,CASSLDTVQYGYTF